The 12 T cell receptor beta chains below come from one sample, sequenced in a study of OX40 agonist ivuxolimab in advanced cancers. Using immunoSEQ multiplex PCR, the repertoire was profiled, and TCRdb retains in-frame clones only, with some absent. Seen here are 50,000 to 65,000 clones, roughly nine tenths observed once, and the top ten hold around 6.4%. Here the sequenced sample was CD4+ or CD8+ T cells sorted from blood, taken in a trial of the OX40 agonist ivuxolimab. The receptors come from an adult with an advanced solid tumor such as melanoma, head and neck, liver or kidney cancer.

The rearrangement joins TRBV28 to TRBJ2-7; no firm D call. Germline CDR1 reads MDHEN; CDR2 reads SYDVKM. The V end lost 2 bases, the J end lost 4 bases, and 12 bases lay between the germline ends. This CDR3 comprises 14 residues. The CDR3: CASSLPSISYEQYF. CDR3 DNA: TGTGCCAGCAGTTTACCGTCCATTTCTTACGAGCAGTACTTC.

As regards this clone: Additional DNA sequences in this sample encode the identical CDR3. V and J are TRBV29-1 and TRBJ2-2; 10 nucleotides align to TRBD1. Germline V gene lookup returns CDR1 SQVTM and CDR2 ANQGSEA. Trimming at V came to 8 bases and at J to 4 bases, leaving 13 bases not matched to a gene. This CDR3 spans 16 amino acids. Written as DNA, the CDR3 is TGCAGCTTTCTTGGGGGGGACAGGGGTCGCACCGGGGAGCTGTTTTTT. Translation gives CSFLGGDRGRTGELFF.

This chain uses TRBV15 with TRBJ2-3; possible D gene TRBD1, 5 bases. V was shortened by 3 bases and J by 2 bases, with 15 bases between the two germline ends. The CDR3 length is 16 residues. CDR1 is LNHNV and CDR2 is YYDKDF in the germline V gene (reference sequence). The CDR3 sequence is CATSRDVGASTDTQYF. The CDR3 DNA is TGTGCCACCAGCAGGGACGTAGGGGCCTCCACAGATACGCAGTATTTT.

The chain has TRBV4-2 and TRBJ1-1; TRBD1 might be the D (5 bases). V was clipped by 0 bases and J by 3 bases, with 14 bases between them. The CDR3 covers 16 residues. Germline loops: CDR1 LGHNA, CDR2 YNFKEQ. Here the CDR3 reads CASSQDFWRGDTEAFF. CDR3 in DNA: TGTGCCAGCAGCCAAGATTTCTGGAGGGGCGACACTGAAGCTTTCTTT.

The chain recombines TRBV5-4 with TRBJ2-1; TRBD1 might be the D (5 bases). Per germline, CDR1 SGHNT and CDR2 YYREEE (reference sequence). The CDR3 contains 15 residues. Trimming removed 4 bases at V and 7 bases at J, with 18 bases between. The CDR3 here is CASSTIPSPGNEQFF. CDR3 in DNA: TGTGCCAGCAGCACCATACCCTCTCCAGGGAATGAGCAGTTCTTC.

The chain is built from TRBV13 and TRBJ1-2; a possible D gene is TRBD1 (5 bases). Trimming removed 5 bases at V and 8 bases at J, with 18 bases between. There are 14 residues in the CDR3. The germline gives CDR1 PRHDT, CDR2 FYEKMQ (reference sequence). The CDR3 DNA follows: TGTGCCAGCAGCAACAAGGGACGTCCTTACGGCTACACCTTC. Protein product: CASSNKGRPYGYTF.

This clone was counted once. The V gene is TRBV5-1, the J gene TRBJ1-1, with a tentative D call TRBD1 (5 bases). Deletions cut 6 bases from V and 1 base from J, with 13 bases between. The germline V gene has CDR1 SGHRS and CDR2 YFSETQ. The CDR3 spans 14 residues. The CDR3, as DNA: TGCGCCAGCACCGACACCGGGGGGAACACTGAAGCTTTCTTT. This sequence encodes CASTDTGGNTEAFF.

This rearrangement joins TRBV5-1 to TRBJ2-5, with D maybe TRBD2 (6 bases). Germline CDR1 SGHRS, CDR2 YFSETQ. The CDR3 is 16 residues long. Trimming cost V 2 bases and J 5 bases, with 19 bases left between them. The CDR3 spells CASSLLAGINRETQYF. CDR3 DNA sequence: TGCGCCAGCAGCTTATTGGCGGGGATCAATAGGGAGACCCAGTACTTC.

The chain's CDR3 is CAWSRQYIYEQYF. The CDR3 DNA sequence: TGTGCCTGGAGTCGACAGTACATCTACGAGCAGTACTTC. The J gene is TRBJ2-7, the V gene TRBV30, with D possibly being TRBD1 (5 bases). There are 13 residues in the CDR3. V was trimmed by 2 bases and J by 3 bases, leaving 11 bases between them. CDR1 is GTSNPN and CDR2 is SVGIG in the germline V gene (reference sequence).

The V call is TRBV6-1, the J call TRBJ1-6, with TRBD1 identical over 8 bases. From germline, CDR1 is MNHNS and CDR2 SASEGT. V dropped 5 bases and J dropped 7; count of bases not matched to a gene: 4. The CDR3 has 14 residues. The CDR3 sequence: CASSTDRGNSPLHF. DNA for the CDR3: TGTGCCAGCAGTACTGACAGGGGAAATTCACCCCTCCACTTT.

CDR3 nucleotide sequence: TGTGCCAGCAGCTCCAGCGTGAGCAATCAGCCCCAGCATTTT. This sequence encodes CASSSSVSNQPQHF. The rearrangement uses TRBV7-9 and TRBJ1-5, with D uncertain. Germline CDR1 and CDR2: SEHNR and FQNEAQ (reference sequence). The CDR3 extends over 14 amino acids. Trimming left V 4 bases short and J 1 base short, with 8 bases between. Supplemented by reference TRBV7-9 and TRBJ1-5, the full variable domain reads DTGVSQNPRHKITKRGQNVTFRCDPISEHNRLYWYRQTLGQGPEFLTYFQNEAQLEKSRLLSDRFSAERPKGSFSTLEIQRTEQGDSAMYLCASSSSVSNQPQHFGDGTRLSIL.

This clone was seen only once. The chain joins TRBV19 to TRBJ1-5; 9 bases line up with TRBD1. J gave up 6 bases and V 1 base, and 7 bases lay outside the gene matches. The CDR3 has 16 amino acids. Germline CDR1 is LNHDA and CDR2 is SQIVND (reference sequence). This CDR3 is CASSIARTGVGQPQHF. CDR3 DNA: TGTGCCAGTAGTATAGCTAGGACAGGGGTGGGTCAGCCCCAGCATTTT.